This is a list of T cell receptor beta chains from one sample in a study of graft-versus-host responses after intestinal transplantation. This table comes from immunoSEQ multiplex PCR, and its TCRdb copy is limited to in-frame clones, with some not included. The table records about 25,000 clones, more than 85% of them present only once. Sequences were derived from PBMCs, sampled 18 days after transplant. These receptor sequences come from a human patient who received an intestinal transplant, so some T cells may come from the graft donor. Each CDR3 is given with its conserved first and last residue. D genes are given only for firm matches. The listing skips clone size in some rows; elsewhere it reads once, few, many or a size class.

CDR3 protein: CASSPGLHHYGYTF
CDR3 DNA: TGTGCCTCCTCACCGGGACTGCACCACTATGGCTACACCTTC
clone size: .
V gene: TRBV30
J gene: TRBJ1-2
D gene: .

CDR3 protein: CAISETVGTADNSPLHF
CDR3 DNA: TGTGCCATCAGTGAGACAGTCGGGACAGCTGATAATTCACCCCTCCACTTT
clone size: .
V gene: TRBV10-3
J gene: TRBJ1-6
D gene: TRBD1

CDR3 protein: CASSFVTQETQYF
CDR3 DNA: TGTGCCAGCAGCTTTGTTACCCAAGAGACCCAGTACTTC
clone size: .
V gene: TRBV11-2
J gene: TRBJ2-5
D gene: .

CDR3 protein: CASSLQKNTEAFF
CDR3 DNA: TGTGCCAGCAGCCTACAAAAGAACACTGAAGCTTTCTTT
clone size: .
V gene: TRBV2
J gene: TRBJ1-1
D gene: .

CDR3 protein: CASSGYRVLSYEQYF
CDR3 DNA: TGTGCCAGCAGCGGCTACAGGGTGCTCTCCTACGAGCAGTACTTC
clone size: few
V gene: TRBV11-3
J gene: TRBJ2-7
D gene: .

CDR3 protein: CASSKGQNSNQPQHF
CDR3 DNA: TGTGCCAGCAGTAAAGGACAGAATAGCAATCAGCCCCAGCATTTT
clone size: .
V gene: TRBV25-1
J gene: TRBJ1-5
D gene: .

CDR3 protein: CASSLGRGNDQYF
CDR3 DNA: TGTGCCAGCAGCTTAGGTAGAGGAAACGACCAGTACTTC
clone size: .
V gene: TRBV7-7
J gene: TRBJ2-5
D gene: .

CDR3 protein: CASSEPAGVEDTQYF
CDR3 DNA: TGTGCCAGCAGTGAACCGGCAGGGGTGGAAGATACGCAGTATTTT
clone size: .
V gene: TRBV25-1
J gene: TRBJ2-3
D gene: .

CDR3 protein: CASTSTGLGEQYF
CDR3 DNA: TGCGCCAGCACTTCGACTGGATTAGGCGAGCAGTACTTC
clone size: .
V gene: TRBV10-1
J gene: TRBJ2-7
D gene: .

CDR3 protein: CATSRGTANTEAFF
CDR3 DNA: TGTGCCACCAGCAGAGGAACAGCGAACACTGAAGCTTTCTTT
clone size: once
V gene: TRBV15
J gene: TRBJ1-1
D gene: .

CDR3 protein: CASSHPRGISPYEQYF
CDR3 DNA: TGCGCCAGCAGCCATCCTCGGGGGATCTCCCCCTACGAGCAGTACTTC
clone size: once
V gene: TRBV4-1
J gene: TRBJ2-7
D gene: .

CDR3 protein: CASSLGVGTEAFF
CDR3 DNA: TGTGCCAGCAGCTTGGGGGTTGGCACTGAAGCTTTCTTT
clone size: .
V gene: TRBV5-4
J gene: TRBJ1-1
D gene: .

CDR3 protein: CASSHDAGLVIYNEQFF
CDR3 DNA: TGCGCCAGCAGCCACGACGCGGGACTAGTTATATACAATGAGCAGTTCTTC
clone size: once
V gene: TRBV4-1
J gene: TRBJ2-1
D gene: TRBD2

CDR3 protein: CASRDRGWEFF
CDR3 DNA: TGTGCCAGCAGGGACCGAGGGTGGGAGTTCTTC
clone size: once
V gene: TRBV6-5
J gene: TRBJ2-1
D gene: .

CDR3 protein: CASSFLGVLYEQYF
CDR3 DNA: TGTGCCAGCAGTTTTTTGGGGGTCCTCTACGAGCAGTACTTC
clone size: .
V gene: TRBV28
J gene: TRBJ2-7
D gene: .

CDR3 protein: CASSLAAGPNYGYTF
CDR3 DNA: TGTGCCAGCAGCTTGGCTGCGGGACCTAACTATGGCTACACCTTC
clone size: .
V gene: TRBV5-6
J gene: TRBJ1-2
D gene: .

CDR3 protein: CASSGTSDNEQFF
CDR3 DNA: TGTGCCAGCAGCGGAACTAGTGACAATGAGCAGTTCTTC
clone size: .
V gene: TRBV25-1
J gene: TRBJ2-1
D gene: .

CDR3 protein: CASSALSGTGGDTQYF
CDR3 DNA: TGTGCCAGCAGTGCCCTCTCCGGGACAGGTGGCGATACGCAGTATTTT
clone size: .
V gene: TRBV25-1
J gene: TRBJ2-3
D gene: TRBD1

CDR3 protein: CASLGTGSGETQYF
CDR3 DNA: TGTGCCAGTTTAGGGACAGGGTCGGGCGAGACCCAGTACTTC
clone size: .
V gene: TRBV19
J gene: TRBJ2-5
D gene: TRBD1